This passage covers 23 T cell receptor beta chains from one sample sequenced in a study of blood T cell repertoires in COVID-19. Generated by immunoSEQ multiplex PCR, the TCRdb table keeps only in-frame clones and is missing some. This sample yields roughly 100,000 clones, of which about 88% are seen a single time; 4.8% belongs to the top ten. The material sequenced was peripheral blood. The receptors derive from a woman aged 80 or over with active COVID-19.

J is TRBJ1-2 and V is TRBV5-5, with 7 positions matching TRBD1. This CDR3 spans 14 amino acids. CDR1 and CDR2 (germline): SGHKS, YYEKEE (reference sequence). With V trimmed by 3 bases and J by 5 bases, 7 bases remained unmatched. The CDR3: CASSYRDRQYGYTF. DNA for the CDR3: TGTGCCAGCAGCTACCGGGACAGACAATATGGCTACACCTTC.

This clone was observed once. The chain recombines TRBV6-6 with TRBJ1-1; 7 nucleotides align to TRBD1. Germline loops: CDR1 MNHNY, CDR2 SVGAGI (reference sequence). The CDR3 is 15 amino acids. V lost 6 bases, J lost 4 bases, and 11 bases stayed unmatched. CDR3 bases: TGTGCCAGCAGAGCGAGACAGGGATTAAGCACTGAAGCTTTCTTT. Translated, it gives CASRARQGLSTEAFF.

This clone was observed a few times. The chain recombines TRBV28 with TRBJ1-5; 9 nucleotides line up with TRBD1. The V gene end was trimmed by 2 bases and the J gene end by 4 bases; junction bases not matched to a gene: 9. Germline V gives CDR1 MDHEN, CDR2 SYDVKM. This CDR3 contains 17 residues. CDR3 nucleotides: TGTGCCAGCAGTTTAGTCCCTCTGACAGGGGGAAATCAGCCCCAGCATTTT. This sequence encodes CASSLVPLTGGNQPQHF.

The chain couples TRBV11-2 to TRBJ1-1; 8 bases fit TRBD1. Germline lookup yields CDR1 SGHAT and CDR2 FQNNGV. This CDR3 spans 15 amino acids. V lost 5 bases, J lost 6 bases, and 11 bases stayed unmatched. CDR3 sequence (DNA): TGTGCCAGCAGCCTGAACAGGGGGGGTAGCTCTGAAGCTTTCTTT. Encoded protein: CASSLNRGGSSEAFF.

CDR3 nucleotide sequence: TGTGCCAGCAGCCCCCAAGGTCTACAGGCCGGGGAGCTGTTTTTT. It yields the protein CASSPQGLQAGELFF. This rearrangement joins TRBV11-2 to TRBJ2-2, with D perhaps TRBD1 (5 bases). There are 15 residues in the CDR3. The germline V gene has CDR1 SGHAT and CDR2 FQNNGV. V was clipped by 5 bases and J by 6 bases, with 16 bases between them.

This chain joins TRBV2 and TRBJ2-3; 10 bases map to TRBD2. V lost 4 bases and J lost 2; bases outside the gene matches: 3. The germline V gene has CDR1 SNHLY and CDR2 FYNNEI. The CDR3 is made up of 15 amino acids. CDR3 protein: CASSGGLADTDTQYF. The CDR3 DNA is TGTGCCAGCAGTGGAGGACTAGCGGACACAGATACGCAGTATTTT.

This clone was seen just once. The chain links TRBV5-4 to TRBJ1-2, with D tentatively TRBD1 (6 bases). V lost 6 bases, J lost 4 bases, and 19 bases lay in between. Germline CDR1 is SGHNT and CDR2 is YYREEE (reference sequence). This CDR3 has 15 residues. CDR3 sequence (DNA): TGTGCCAGCACCCCTAGGGGGGGCGATGGCTATGGCTACACCTTC. Translation: CASTPRGGDGYGYTF.

The rearrangement joins TRBV4-3 to TRBJ1-1; possible D gene TRBD1, 6 bases. V shed 0 bases and J shed 4 bases, with 15 bases lying between them. The CDR3 runs 16 residues. Germline V CDR1 and CDR2: LGHNA, YSLEER. The DNA for the CDR3 is TGCGCCAGCAGCCAAGAGTCAGGGGAGTGGGCCACTGAAGCTTTCTTT. Protein product: CASSQESGEWATEAFF.

Of note for this clone: At the DNA level, this CDR3 is encoded by other sequences in the same sample as well. V usage is TRBV20-1 and J usage is TRBJ2-5; no definite D call. V was shortened by 2 bases and J by 2 bases, with 3 bases between the two germline ends. The CDR3 covers 11 residues. Germline V gene sequence: CDR1 DFQATT, CDR2 SNEGSKA (reference sequence). CDR3 amino acids: CSARLQETQYF. The CDR3 nucleotides read TGCAGTGCTAGACTACAAGAGACCCAGTACTTC.

V is TRBV5-1 and J is TRBJ2-1; 14 bases fit TRBD2. After removal of 0 bases from V and 6 bases from J, the junction contained 5 bases not matched to a gene. CDR1 and CDR2 (germline): SGHRS, YFSETQ. The CDR3 totals 17 residues. In nucleotides, the CDR3 is TGCGCCAGCAGCTTGGGGTCGACTAGCGGGAGGGCCAATGAGCAGTTCTTC. This sequence encodes CASSLGSTSGRANEQFF.

V is TRBV11-2 and J is TRBJ1-1; the D gene is possibly TRBD1 (5 bases). This CDR3 is 14 amino acids long. CDR1 and CDR2 (germline): SGHAT, FQNNGV. V was shortened by 3 bases and J by 5 bases, with 13 bases between the two germline ends. The DNA of the CDR3 is TGTGCCAGCAGCTTTTCAGGGTTAGGGACTGAAGCTTTCTTT. Amino acid sequence: CASSFSGLGTEAFF.

The genes are TRBV3-1 (or the pseudogene TRBV3-2) and TRBJ2-7, with 7 bases that match TRBD2. V gave up 5 bases and J gave up 0 bases; unmatched junction bases: 10. The length of the CDR3 is 16 residues. The V gene's germline CDR1 is LGHDT and CDR2 YNNKEL (reference sequence). DNA for the CDR3: TGTGCCAGCAGCTTCTCCGGGGGGTCACCCTCCTACGAGCAGTACTTC. This sequence encodes CASSFSGGSPSYEQYF.

This chain links TRBV9 with TRBJ2-2; perhaps TRBD2 as D (5 bases). The CDR3 extends over 14 amino acids. Trimming cost V 0 bases and J 5 bases, with 8 bases left between them. The germline V gene encodes CDR1 SGDLS and CDR2 YYNGEE. CDR3 region: CASSVAPGTGELFF. CDR3 nucleotides: TGTGCCAGCAGCGTAGCGCCGGGGACCGGGGAGCTGTTTTTT.

The genes are TRBV20-1 and TRBJ1-1; 7 nucleotides align to TRBD1. The CDR3 spans 13 residues. V lost 3 bases and J lost 5; bases outside the gene matches: 6. Germline-derived CDR1 and CDR2 are DFQATT and SNEGSKA (reference sequence). CDR3 sequence: CSASKTGLTEAFF. The CDR3 bases are TGCAGTGCTAGTAAGACAGGGTTGACTGAAGCTTTCTTT.

As for this clone: One junction end disagrees with the germline gene, perhaps due to a read error. V gene TRBV10-3 combines with J gene TRBJ2-1, with a possible D match to TRBD2 (6 bases). CDR3 size: 15 residues. The V gene's germline CDR1 is ENHRY and CDR2 SYGVKD. In DNA form, the CDR3 reads TGTGCCATCAGTGAGTCCGGGGACTCCTTCAATGAGCAGTTCTTC. As protein: CAISESGDSFNEQFF.

This rearrangement joins TRBV7-2 to TRBJ2-3, with D perhaps matching TRBD2 (5 bases). Germline V lookup: CDR1 SGHTA, CDR2 FQGNSA. The CDR3 is made up of 14 amino acids. Trimming left V 5 bases short and J 2 bases short, with 11 bases between. This chain's CDR3 is CASSLTRITDTQYF. As DNA, the CDR3 is TGTGCCAGCAGCCTCACTAGAATCACAGATACGCAGTATTTT.

In this sample, this clone turned up a few times. V is TRBV3-1 (or the pseudogene TRBV3-2) and J is TRBJ1-4; D gene uncertain. The CDR3 totals 14 residues. The V and J ends lost 6 bases and 0 bases respectively, with 8 bases between them. CDR1 and CDR2 (germline): LGHDT, YNNKEL (reference sequence). The CDR3 region has the DNA TGTGCCAGCAGTTCTTCTGCAACTAATGAAAAACTGTTTTTT. As protein: CASSSSATNEKLFF.

In this sample, this clone turned up once. The chain's CDR3 is CAISELEGPNSGANVLTF. The CDR3, as DNA: TGTGCCATCAGTGAGCTAGAGGGCCCTAACTCTGGGGCCAACGTCCTGACTTTC. The J gene is TRBJ2-6, the V gene TRBV10-3; TRBD2 might be the D (5 bases). The CDR3 contains 18 residues. The V end lost 2 bases, the J end lost 0 bases, and 14 bases lay between the germline ends. Germline CDR1 reads ENHRY; CDR2 reads SYGVKD.

V usage is TRBV28 and J usage is TRBJ2-7; 8 bases fit TRBD2. Germline loops: CDR1 MDHEN, CDR2 SYDVKM. The CDR3 consists of 14 residues. Germline trimming cut 7 bases from V and 5 bases from J; bases unmatched to any gene: 10. The CDR3 here is CASIPGGIDNEQYF. For the CDR3, the DNA is TGTGCCAGCATTCCGGGGGGGATCGACAACGAGCAGTACTTC.

This chain uses TRBV15 with TRBJ2-7, with TRBD1 matching over 9 bases. The germline V gene encodes CDR1 LNHNV and CDR2 YYDKDF (reference sequence). After removal of 3 bases from V and 7 bases from J, the junction contained 7 bases not matched to a gene. The CDR3 runs 14 residues. The CDR3 is CATSRARQGVEQYF. The CDR3 DNA is TGTGCCACCAGCAGGGCTCGACAGGGGGTTGAGCAGTACTTC. The complete variable domain, with remaining parts taken from reference TRBV15 and TRBJ2-7, reads DAMVIQNPRYQVTQFGKPVTLSCSQTLNHNVMYWYQQKSSQAPKLLFHYYDKDFNNEADTPDNFQSRRPNTSFCFLDIRSPGLGDTAMYLCATSRARQGVEQYFGPGTRLTVT.

This clone is a singleton in its sample. The chain employs TRBV9 and TRBJ2-1; 8 bases line up with TRBD2. V trimming: 7 bases; J trimming: 9 bases; junction bases outside the gene matches: 12. The CDR3 is 14 residues long. Germline loops: CDR1 SGDLS, CDR2 YYNGEE. The CDR3 sequence is CASSGLVVGGEQFF. The CDR3 bases are TGTGCCAGCTCGGGACTAGTAGTGGGTGGTGAGCAGTTCTTC.

V usage is TRBV28 and J usage is TRBJ1-4; possible D gene TRBD1, 6 bases. Trimming removed 3 bases at V and 10 bases at J, with 15 bases between. The CDR3 is made up of 14 amino acids. Germline CDR1 reads MDHEN; CDR2 reads SYDVKM. CDR3 loop: CASSLSQGVRKLFF. CDR3 nucleotides: TGTGCCAGCAGTTTGTCACAGGGAGTTCGAAAACTGTTTTTT.

This chain joins TRBV27 and TRBJ2-1; 7 positions match TRBD2. The CDR3 runs to 15 residues. CDR1 and CDR2 (germline): MNHEY, SMNVEV (reference sequence). Germline trimming cut 7 bases from V and 5 bases from J; bases unmatched to any gene: 11. CDR3 bases: TGTGCCAGCATCTCGCTGGGCGGGAGTGACAATGAGCAGTTCTTC. Residues: CASISLGGSDNEQFF.